These 15 T cell receptor beta chains share one sample of origin, sequenced in a study of blood T cell repertoires in COVID-19. Produced via immunoSEQ multiplex PCR; TCRdb's table is partial and in-frame only. Among about 190,000 clones listed, around four fifths were seen once. The sequenced sample consisted of peripheral blood. The receptors were gathered from a human donor in a cohort sampled during active COVID-19.

The rearrangement links TRBV29-1 to TRBJ2-4; a weak D match, TRBD1 (5 bases). The V end was cut by 5 bases, the J end by 0 bases, with 11 bases between. The germline CDR1 and CDR2 sequences are SQVTM and ANQGSEA. This CDR3 has 14 residues. The CDR3 nucleotides read TGCAGCGTTAAGGACATGCTAGCCAAAAACATTCAGTACTTC. This gives the protein CSVKDMLAKNIQYF. Complete variable domain (other parts from reference TRBV29-1 and TRBJ2-4): SAVISQKPSRDICQRGTSLTIQCQVDSQVTMMFWYRQQPGQSLTLIATANQGSEATYESGFVIDKFPISRPNLTFSTLTVSNMSPEDSSIYLCSVKDMLAKNIQYFGAGTRLSVL.

The CDR3 loop is CASLASGNYNEQFF. In DNA, the CDR3 is TGTGCCAGTTTAGCTAGCGGGAACTACAATGAGCAGTTCTTC. This chain uses TRBV2 with TRBJ2-1, with 9 positions matching TRBD2. CDR1 is SNHLY and CDR2 is FYNNEI in the germline V gene. The CDR3 extends over 14 amino acids. The V segment lost 9 bases and the J segment 3 bases; nucleotides outside the gene matches: 6.

This clone was seen only once. V gene TRBV4-1 combines with J gene TRBJ2-7, with 8 bases identical to TRBD2. The J segment lost 1 base and the V segment lost 0 bases, leaving 11 bases of the junction unmatched. This CDR3 is built from 18 residues. Germline assignment: CDR1 MGHRA and CDR2 YSYEKL. In DNA, the CDR3 is TGCGCCAGCAGCCAAGACCGGGGTAGCGGGACCACTTCCTACGAGCAGTACTTC. Amino acids: CASSQDRGSGTTSYEQYF.

This clone was seen only a few times. CDR3 region: CASSQSYSGGRGDTQYF. The CDR3 DNA reads as TGTGCCAGCAGCCAATCATATTCGGGGGGCCGAGGAGATACGCAGTATTTT. The chain links TRBV14 to TRBJ2-3, with D possibly TRBD2 on 7 matching bases. Germline V gives CDR1 SGHDN, CDR2 FVKESK. V lost 2 bases to trimming and J lost 5 bases, with 20 bases between them. The CDR3 covers 17 residues.

The chain joins TRBV3-1 (or the pseudogene TRBV3-2) to TRBJ2-1, with 14 nucleotides matching TRBD2. The CDR3 spans 15 residues. The V segment lost 4 bases and the J segment 14 bases; nucleotides outside the gene matches: 10. Germline V gene lookup returns CDR1 LGHDT and CDR2 YNNKEL (reference sequence). Written as DNA, the CDR3 is TGTGCCAGCAGCCCCGGGACTAGCGGGAGCGCAGGGGAGTTCTTC. Residues: CASSPGTSGSAGEFF.

This chain links TRBV7-9 with TRBJ1-2; unclear D gene. The V gene lost 2 bases and the J gene lost 1 base, with 11 bases spanning the gap. The CDR3 is 15 residues long. Germline V gene lookup returns CDR1 SEHNR and CDR2 FQNEAQ (reference sequence). The CDR3 region has the DNA TGTGCCAGCAGCTTAATGGCCGGGAATAACTATGGCTACACCTTC. Protein sequence: CASSLMAGNNYGYTF. Supplemented by reference TRBV7-9 and TRBJ1-2, the full variable domain reads DTGVSQNPRHKITKRGQNVTFRCDPISEHNRLYWYRQTLGQGPEFLTYFQNEAQLEKSRLLSDRFSAERPKGSFSTLEIQRTEQGDSAMYLCASSLMAGNNYGYTFGSGTRLTVV.

The V call is TRBV6-1, the J call TRBJ1-1; a possible D gene is TRBD1 (5 bases). Trimming left V 0 bases short and J 1 base short, with 15 bases between. The CDR3 runs to 17 residues. The germline V gene encodes CDR1 MNHNS and CDR2 SASEGT. The CDR3 spells CASSEARRLTGNTEAFF. CDR3 nucleotides: TGTGCCAGCAGTGAAGCACGTCGTTTAACAGGGAACACTGAAGCTTTCTTT.

The rearrangement uses TRBV7-8 and TRBJ2-3; D gene unclear. This CDR3 contains 16 residues. Germline lookup yields CDR1 SGHVS and CDR2 FQNEAQ. Trimming shortened V by 1 base and J by 2 bases, and 13 bases separated the two germline ends. CDR3 region: CASSLVSGAPTDTQYF. The CDR3 DNA is TGTGCCAGCAGCTTAGTCAGTGGAGCCCCCACAGATACGCAGTATTTT.

The genes are TRBV6-5 and TRBJ2-7; TRBD1 matches at 10 bases. The J segment lost 1 base and the V segment lost 8 bases, leaving 8 bases of the junction unmatched. Per germline, CDR1 MNHEY and CDR2 SVGAGI. The CDR3 totals 15 residues. The CDR3 here is CASGFGTGVSYEQYV. The CDR3 coding sequence is TGTGCCAGCGGCTTCGGGACAGGGGTTTCCTACGAGCAGTACGTC.

A single count supports this clone. This chain joins TRBV3-1 (or the pseudogene TRBV3-2) and TRBJ2-1, with 7 nucleotides matching TRBD1. V dropped 0 bases and J dropped 10; count of bases not matched to a gene: 6. The CDR3 consists of 14 residues. From germline, CDR1 is LGHDT and CDR2 YNNKEL (reference sequence). DNA for the CDR3: TGTGCCAGCAGCCAAGAAGGGTTCAGGGGGGAGCAGTTCTTC. It translates to CASSQEGFRGEQFF.

The CDR3 reads CASSEWGGETQYF. The CDR3 DNA sequence: TGTGCCAGCAGTGAATGGGGGGGAGAGACCCAGTACTTC. The chain recombines TRBV25-1 with TRBJ2-5, with 7 bases matching TRBD2. In germline, CDR1 is MGHDK, CDR2 SYGVNS. This CDR3 has 13 residues. V was pared by 1 base and J by 4 bases, with 0 bases of the junction left unmatched.

The count of this clone is one. The chain employs TRBV3-1 (or the pseudogene TRBV3-2) and TRBJ1-1; D remains unclear. CDR1 is LGHDT and CDR2 is YNNKEL in the germline V gene (reference sequence). This CDR3 spans 14 amino acids. V was pared by 5 bases and J by 1 base, with 11 bases between. The CDR3: CASSARAGNTEAFF. As DNA, the CDR3 is TGTGCCAGCAGCGCTCGAGCGGGGAACACTGAAGCTTTCTTT.

The gene calls are TRBV13 and TRBJ2-7; no firm D call. The CDR3 is made up of 16 amino acids. The germline V and J ends were trimmed by 0 bases and 4 bases, with 16 bases remaining between them. Germline lookup yields CDR1 PRHDT and CDR2 FYEKMQ (reference sequence). In nucleotides, the CDR3 is TGTGCCAGCAGCTTAGGCCGGCCGGATCTAGGATACGAGCAGTACGTC. Its translation is CASSLGRPDLGYEQYV.

J is TRBJ1-2 and V is TRBV5-1, with 7 bases matching TRBD1. The CDR3 has 14 amino acids. CDR1 is SGHRS, CDR2 YFSETQ, per germline. V was pared by 1 base and J by 10 bases, with 10 bases of the junction left unmatched. CDR3 nucleotides: TGCGCCAGCAGCTTGATACCGGGACAGAGCTTCTACACCTTC. Residues: CASSLIPGQSFYTF.

The chain couples TRBV29-1 to TRBJ2-1; D might be TRBD2 (5 bases). Trimming stripped 4 bases from V and 4 bases from J, with 14 bases between. There are 14 residues in the CDR3. Per germline, CDR1 SQVTM and CDR2 ANQGSEA. CDR3 region: CSVARGLTYNEQFF. The DNA for the CDR3 is TGCAGCGTTGCTCGAGGACTGACATACAATGAGCAGTTCTTC.